This T cell receptor (beta chain) stems from a study of OX40 agonist ivuxolimab in advanced cancers. The CDR3 covers 17 residues. Trimming took 3 bases from V and 3 from J; bases not matched to a gene: 10. Germline-derived CDR1 and CDR2 are SGHNT and YYREEE (reference sequence). Clones were read by immunoSEQ multiplex PCR, and TCRdb kept only the in-frame ones, dropping some. The data show tens of thousands of clones, approximately 84% seen once. The receptor was isolated from an adult with an advanced solid tumor such as melanoma, head and neck, liver or kidney cancer. This chain joins TRBV5-4 and TRBJ2-3; 10 bases are shared with TRBD2. Material: CD4+ or CD8+ T cells sorted from blood, obtained in a trial of the OX40 agonist ivuxolimab. DNA for the CDR3: TGTGCCAGCAGCTCCTTCGAGCGGGGGGGCCGGACAGATACGCAGTATTTT. Its translation: CASSSFERGGRTDTQYF.